This T cell receptor (beta chain) is from a study of technical replicates of blood from a handful of donors. The repertoire was sequenced with immunoSEQ multiplex PCR; TCRdb's copy has only in-frame clones and lacks some. The sample lists tens of thousands of clones, just over 90% occurring once. CDR3 length: 16 residues. Per germline, CDR1 ENHRY and CDR2 SYGVKD. Unmatched junction bases numbered 13, after V lost 10 bases and J lost 0 bases. The sample was PBMCs. The gene calls are TRBV10-3 and TRBJ2-3, with 7 bases lining up with TRBD2. The clonotype was recovered from a human donor in good health. Some clones in this sample may be carry-over from other donors' samples. The CDR3 is CATLALAGLSTDTQYF. In nucleotides, the CDR3 is TGTGCCACCTTGGCGTTAGCGGGCCTTAGCACAGATACGCAGTATTTT.